This TCR beta chain stems from a study of T-cell memory formation after mild COVID-19. Whole-study findings and limits: Confirmation of SARS-CoV-2 specificity was lacking for second-wave clones peaking day 37.

Comment on this clonotype: Its antigen remains unidentified.

Trimming stripped 4 bases from V and 1 base from J, with 10 bases between. The CDR3 runs to 14 residues. Germline CDR1 is MDHEN and CDR2 is SYDVKM. Constant-segment-primed 5'RACE gave TCR alpha and TCR beta cDNA libraries with sample barcodes and UMIs. TCRdb reprocessed the 5' RACE reads via MiXCR and lists one record per CDR3 protein. The table lists roughly 110,000 distinct CDR3 sequences, about a fifth of them singletons. The receptor was isolated from a man younger than 30 who had mild COVID-19 (a few samples of this study predate the infection). Cell type and time point are not known. The sample consisted of PBMCs or a T cell subset sorted from them (not recorded which). The chain joins TRBV28 to TRBJ2-5; TRBD1 is a possible D gene (5 bases). The CDR3 sequence: CASSSGILQETQYF. The CDR3, as DNA: TGTGCCAGCAGTTCAGGGATACTCCAAGAGACCCAGTACTTC.